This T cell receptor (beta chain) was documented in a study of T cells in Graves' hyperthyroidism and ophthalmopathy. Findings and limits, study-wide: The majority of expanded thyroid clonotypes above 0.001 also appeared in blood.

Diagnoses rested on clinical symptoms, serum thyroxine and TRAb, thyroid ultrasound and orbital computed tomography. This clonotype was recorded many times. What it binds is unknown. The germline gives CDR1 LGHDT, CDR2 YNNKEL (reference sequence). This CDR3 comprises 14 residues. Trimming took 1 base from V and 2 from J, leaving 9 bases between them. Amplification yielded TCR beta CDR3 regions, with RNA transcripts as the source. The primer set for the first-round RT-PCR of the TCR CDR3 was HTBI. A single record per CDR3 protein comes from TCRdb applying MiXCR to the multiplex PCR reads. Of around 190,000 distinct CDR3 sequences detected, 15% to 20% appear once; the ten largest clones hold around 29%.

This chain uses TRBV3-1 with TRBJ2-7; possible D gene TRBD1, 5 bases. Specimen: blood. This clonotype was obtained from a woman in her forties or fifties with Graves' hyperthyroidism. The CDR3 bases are TGTGCCAGCAGCCAAGCACAGGCAGCCTACGAGCAGTACTTC. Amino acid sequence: CASSQAQAAYEQYF.